These 9 T cell receptor beta chains came from one sample sequenced in a study of shared clonotypes between healthy human individuals. Sequenced by immunoSEQ multiplex PCR; TCRdb stores in-frame clones only, minus some. The profile shows about 1.1 million clones, 70% to 85% of them singletons. The source material was memory CD4+ T cells from PBMCs. Noted subset: CD45RA-negative fraction. All receptors derive from a man younger than 35 in good health. Some clones in this sample may be carry-over from other donors' samples.

The chain links TRBV5-1 to TRBJ2-1; D is possibly TRBD2 (6 bases). V lost 0 bases and J lost 1, with 11 bases in between. The CDR3 has 16 residues. CDR1 is SGHRS, CDR2 YFSETQ, per germline. The CDR3 sequence is CASSLVPSDSYNEQFF. In DNA form, the CDR3 reads TGCGCCAGCAGCTTGGTCCCTAGCGATTCCTACAATGAGCAGTTCTTC. Using reference TRBV5-1 and TRBJ2-1 for the parts outside the CDR3, the full variable domain is KAGVTQTPRYLIKTRGQQVTLSCSPISGHRSVSWYQQTPGQGLQFLFEYFSETQRNKGNFPGRFSGRQFSNSRSEMNVSTLELGDSALYLCASSLVPSDSYNEQFFGPGTRLTVL.

This clone was seen a single time. CDR3 DNA sequence: TGTGCCAGCAGTTTCGCCGGGACAGGGGCACTCAATGAGCAGTTCTTC. Its protein product is CASSFAGTGALNEQFF. The genes are TRBV27 and TRBJ2-1; 10 positions match TRBD1. The CDR3 is made up of 16 amino acids. The germline gives CDR1 MNHEY, CDR2 SMNVEV (reference sequence). J gave up 6 bases and V 3 bases, and 8 bases lay outside the gene matches.

The chain uses TRBV28 and TRBJ1-6; 7 bases are shared with TRBD1. Trimming cost V 6 bases and J 6 bases; bases outside gene matches: 5. The CDR3 extends over 14 amino acids. Germline CDR1 reads MDHEN; CDR2 reads SYDVKM. CDR3 in DNA: TGTGCCAGCAGCGCGGGACAGACTAATTCACCCCTCCACTTT. Its protein is CASSAGQTNSPLHF. The full variable domain, its missing parts supplied by reference TRBV28 and TRBJ1-6, is DVKVTQSSRYLVKRTGEKVFLECVQDMDHENMFWYRQDPGLGLRLIYFSYDVKMKEKGDIPEGYSVSREKKERFSLILESASTNQTSMYLCASSAGQTNSPLHFGNGTRLTVT.

The chain recombines TRBV7-6 with TRBJ2-4, with 10 bases that match TRBD1. J gave up 7 bases and V 1 base, and 7 bases lay outside the gene matches. This CDR3 is 16 amino acids long. Germline V CDR1 and CDR2: SGHVS, FNYEAQ. The CDR3 DNA is TGTGCCAGCAGCTTAGACGGGGGACAGGGGTGGAACATTCAGTACTTC. Its protein is CASSLDGGQGWNIQYF.

The CDR3 DNA is TGTGCCAGTAGTATCGGGACTAGCGGGAGGGCCGTCAATGAGCAGTTCTTC. Translated, it gives CASSIGTSGRAVNEQFF. This sequence joins TRBV19 and TRBJ2-1, with 16 bases fitting TRBD2. CDR3 length equals 17 residues. Unmatched junction bases numbered 5, after V lost 3 bases and J lost 6 bases. The germline CDR1 and CDR2 sequences are LNHDA and SQIVND (reference sequence).

This sequence joins TRBV10-3 and TRBJ1-3; no firm D call. Germline-derived CDR1 and CDR2 are ENHRY and SYGVKD. This CDR3 comprises 11 residues. The V end was cut by 6 bases, the J end by 6 bases, with 6 bases between. The CDR3 region has the DNA TGTGCCATCAGCCTTTTAAACACCATATATTTT. This codes for CAISLLNTIYF.

V and J are TRBV5-8 and TRBJ2-7; D not resolved. CDR1 is SGHTS and CDR2 is YDEGEE in the germline V gene. V lost 4 bases, J lost 5 bases, and 16 bases lay in between. CDR3 length: 14 residues. This CDR3 reads CASSPRRAPHEQYF. Here the CDR3 DNA reads TGTGCCAGCAGCCCCCGTCGGGCCCCGCACGAGCAGTACTTC.

The rearrangement joins TRBV7-2 to TRBJ2-6; possibly TRBD1 for D (6 bases). CDR3 length: 15 residues. Trimming took 7 bases from V and 2 from J, leaving 12 bases between them. Germline V lookup: CDR1 SGHTA, CDR2 FQGNSA. The DNA for the CDR3 is TGTGCCAGCACGAATCAGGGGACTGGGGCCAACGTCCTGACTTTC. It translates to CASTNQGTGANVLTF.

The V and J genes are TRBV11-2 and TRBJ2-7; unclear D gene. The CDR3 is made up of 13 amino acids. The germline V gene has CDR1 SGHAT and CDR2 FQNNGV. V lost 4 bases, J lost 5 bases, and 12 bases lay in between. CDR3 region: CASSSRTIHEQYF. The CDR3 nucleotides are TGTGCCAGCAGCTCCCGAACTATTCACGAGCAGTACTTC.